This T cell receptor (beta chain) is from a study of cytomegalovirus exposure and HLA in healthy donors. On this clone: Its cognate antigen is unknown.

The PCR was carried out with 60 Vbeta primers and 13 Jbeta primers. Clones were sequenced by immunoSEQ multiplex PCR, and TCRdb holds only the in-frame ones, with some missing. The sample lists 150,000 or so clones, 76% occurring once. With 5 bases removed from V and 7 bases from J, the gap between germline ends came to 14 bases. This CDR3 contains 13 residues. The germline CDR1 and CDR2 sequences are MDHEN and SYDVKM. Findings and caveats of the study: Exclusion as indistinguishable affected some V segments, including TRBV6-2 and TRBV6-3. The investigators catalogued 164 TCR beta chains as cytomegalovirus-associated.

The sequenced sample was PBMCs. The receptor's source is a male donor in good health and CMV-seronegative. The genes are TRBV28 and TRBJ1-1, with a possible D match to TRBD1 (5 bases). CDR3 protein: CASSKGIGVEAFF. As DNA, the CDR3 is TGTGCCAGCAGTAAGGGTATAGGGGTTGAAGCTTTCTTT.